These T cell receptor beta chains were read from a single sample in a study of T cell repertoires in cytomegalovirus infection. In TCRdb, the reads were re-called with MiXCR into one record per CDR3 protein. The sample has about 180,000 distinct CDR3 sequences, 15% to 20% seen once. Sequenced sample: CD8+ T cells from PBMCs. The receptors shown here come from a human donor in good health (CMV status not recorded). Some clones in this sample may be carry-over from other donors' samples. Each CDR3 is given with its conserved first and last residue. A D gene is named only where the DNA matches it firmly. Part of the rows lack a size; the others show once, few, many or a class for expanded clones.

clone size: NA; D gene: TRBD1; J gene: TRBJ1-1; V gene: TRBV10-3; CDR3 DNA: TGTGCCATCAGTGGACAGGGACCTTTAAACACTGAAGCTTTCTTT; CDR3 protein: CAISGQGPLNTEAFF
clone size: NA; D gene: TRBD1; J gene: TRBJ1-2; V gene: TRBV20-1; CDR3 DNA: TGCAGTGCTAGCGCGCCGGGACAGCGATATGGCTACACCTTC; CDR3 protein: CSASAPGQRYGYTF
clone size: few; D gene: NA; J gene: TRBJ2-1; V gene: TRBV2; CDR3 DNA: TGTGCCAGCAGTGAATTCAGCTCCCCAAATGAGCAGTTCTTC; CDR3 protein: CASSEFSSPNEQFF
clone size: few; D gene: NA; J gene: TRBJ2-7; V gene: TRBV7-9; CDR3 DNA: TGTGCCAGCAGCTCACAGTCCTCCTACGAGCAGTACTTC; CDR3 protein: CASSSQSSYEQYF
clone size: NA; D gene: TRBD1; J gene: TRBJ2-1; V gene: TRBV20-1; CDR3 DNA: TGCAGTGCTAAGCAGGACAGGGGGCAGATTGAGAATGAGCAGTTCTTC; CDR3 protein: CSAKQDRGQIENEQFF
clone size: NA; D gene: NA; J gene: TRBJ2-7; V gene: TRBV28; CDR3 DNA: TGTGCCAGCAGCTGGGGGACTTCAGGGATCTACGAGCAGTACTTC; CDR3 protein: CASSWGTSGIYEQYF
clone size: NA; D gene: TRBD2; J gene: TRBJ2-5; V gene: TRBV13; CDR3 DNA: TGTGCCAGCAGCTTGGGACTAGAGAAAGAGACCCAGTACTTC; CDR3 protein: CASSLGLEKETQYF
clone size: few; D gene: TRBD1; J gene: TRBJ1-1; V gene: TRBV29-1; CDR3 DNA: TGCAGCGTCGGGACAGGGCGGTTCACTGAAGCTTTCTTT; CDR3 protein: CSVGTGRFTEAFF
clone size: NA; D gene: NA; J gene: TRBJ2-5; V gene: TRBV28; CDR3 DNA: TGTGCCAGCAGTTCCTGGACAACCGAAGAGACCCAGTACTTC; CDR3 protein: CASSSWTTEETQYF
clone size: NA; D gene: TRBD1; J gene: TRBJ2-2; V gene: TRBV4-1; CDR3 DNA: TGCGCCAGCAGCCGGCCGAATGCAGGGGGCCCGAACACCGGGGAGCTGTTTTTT; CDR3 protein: CASSRPNAGGPNTGELFF
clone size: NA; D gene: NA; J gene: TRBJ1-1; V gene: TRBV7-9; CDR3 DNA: TGTGCCAGCAGCCCCATGACCCACCCGGGGAACACTGAAGCTTTCTTT; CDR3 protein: CASSPMTHPGNTEAFF
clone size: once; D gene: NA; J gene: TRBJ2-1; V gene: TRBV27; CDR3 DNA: TGTGCCAGCACGTCGGGGGATGAGCAGTTCTTC; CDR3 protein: CASTSGDEQFF
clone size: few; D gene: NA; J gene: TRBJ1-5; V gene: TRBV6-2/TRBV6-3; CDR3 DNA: TGTGCCAGCAGTTACCTAAAGGCTCAGCCCCAGCATTTT; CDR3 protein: CASSYLKAQPQHF
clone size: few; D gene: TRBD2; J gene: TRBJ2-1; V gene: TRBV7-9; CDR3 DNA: TGTGCCAGCCAGCGGGGGGCGAGTGAGCAGTTCTTC; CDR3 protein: CASQRGASEQFF
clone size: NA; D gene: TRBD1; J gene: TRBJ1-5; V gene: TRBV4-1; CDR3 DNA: TGCGCCAGCAGCCGAGAGCAGGGGGTTAGCAATCAGCCCCAGCATTTT; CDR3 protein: CASSREQGVSNQPQHF
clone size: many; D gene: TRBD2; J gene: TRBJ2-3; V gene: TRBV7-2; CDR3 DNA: TGTGCCAGCAGCCCTGTTAGCGGGAGCACAGATACGCAGTATTTT; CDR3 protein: CASSPVSGSTDTQYF
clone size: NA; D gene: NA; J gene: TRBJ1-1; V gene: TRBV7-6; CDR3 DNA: TGTGCCAGCAGCGAAGGAACAACCTACAGGGAACTAAAAGCTGGCGCTTTCTTT; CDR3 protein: CASSEGTTYRELKAGAFF
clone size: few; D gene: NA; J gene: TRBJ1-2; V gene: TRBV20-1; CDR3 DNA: TGCAGTGCTCGGTCCGACTATGGCTACACCTTC; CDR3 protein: CSARSDYGYTF
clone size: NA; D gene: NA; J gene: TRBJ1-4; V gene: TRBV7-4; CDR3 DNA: TGTGCCAGCAGCTCCCCGGAGACACCCAATGAAAAACTGTTTTTT; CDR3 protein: CASSSPETPNEKLFF
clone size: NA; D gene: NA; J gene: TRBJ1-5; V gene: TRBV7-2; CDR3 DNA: TGTGCCAGCAGCCCCAGTCTACAGGCTATCAATCAGCCCCAGCATTTT; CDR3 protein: CASSPSLQAINQPQHF
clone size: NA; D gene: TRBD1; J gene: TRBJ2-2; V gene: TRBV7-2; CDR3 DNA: TGTGCCAGCAGCTTAGCGAGAACAGGGGCGAACACCGGGGAGCTGTTTTTT; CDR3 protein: CASSLARTGANTGELFF
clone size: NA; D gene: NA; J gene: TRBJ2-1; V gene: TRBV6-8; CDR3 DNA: TGTGCCAGCAGTCGCCGTGAAGGCTTACCCTACAATGAGCAGTTCTTC; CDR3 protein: CASSRREGLPYNEQFF
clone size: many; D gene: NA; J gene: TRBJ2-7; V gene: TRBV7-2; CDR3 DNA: TGTGCCAGCAGCTTATTGGGGGTAGAGGGAACTTCTTACGAGCAGTACTTC; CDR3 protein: CASSLLGVEGTSYEQYF
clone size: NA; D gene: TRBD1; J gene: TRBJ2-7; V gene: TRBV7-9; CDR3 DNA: TGTGCCAGCAGCTCCGGGACAGGGGTGTACGAGCAGTACTTC; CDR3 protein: CASSSGTGVYEQYF
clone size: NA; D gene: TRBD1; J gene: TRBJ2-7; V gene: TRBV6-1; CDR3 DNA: TGTGCCAGCACCCCGACAGGGTTGGACGAGCAGTACTTC; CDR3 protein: CASTPTGLDEQYF
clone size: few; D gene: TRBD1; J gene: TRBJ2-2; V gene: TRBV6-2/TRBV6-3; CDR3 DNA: TGTGCCAGCAGACCACTCACGAACAGGGGCCCAAAGACGAACACCGGGGAGCTGTTTTTT; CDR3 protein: CASRPLTNRGPKTNTGELFF
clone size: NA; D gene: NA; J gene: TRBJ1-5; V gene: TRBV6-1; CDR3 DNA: TGTGCCAGCAGTGAAGAAGGGCTTCTCGCCCAGCCCCAGCATTTT; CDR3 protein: CASSEEGLLAQPQHF
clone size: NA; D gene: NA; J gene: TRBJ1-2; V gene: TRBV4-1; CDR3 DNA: TGCGCCAGCAGCCAAGTTGGGAACGGCTACACCTTC; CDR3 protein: CASSQVGNGYTF
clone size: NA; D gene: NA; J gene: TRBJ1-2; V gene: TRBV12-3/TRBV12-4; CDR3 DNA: TGTGCCATAAACCGGGCCCTCGGGTATGGCTACACCTTC; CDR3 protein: CAINRALGYGYTF
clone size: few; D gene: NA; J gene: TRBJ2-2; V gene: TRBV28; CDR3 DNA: TGTGCCAGCAGTTTAGGGCAGGTGTTAGCCGGGGAGCTGTTTTTT; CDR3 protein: CASSLGQVLAGELFF
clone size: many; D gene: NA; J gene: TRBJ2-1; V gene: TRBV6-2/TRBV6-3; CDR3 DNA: TGTGCCAGCAGCAGTTCAGGCTACAATGAGCAGTTCTTC; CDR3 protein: CASSSSGYNEQFF
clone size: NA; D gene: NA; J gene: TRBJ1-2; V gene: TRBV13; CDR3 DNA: TGTGCCAGCAGCTTGCTGGGCGGAGGCTATGGCTACACCTTC; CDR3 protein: CASSLLGGGYGYTF
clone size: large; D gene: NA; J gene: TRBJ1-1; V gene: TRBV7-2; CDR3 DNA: TGTGCCAGCAGCTTAAGAGTGCGGCTGAACACTGAAGCTTTCTTT; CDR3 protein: CASSLRVRLNTEAFF
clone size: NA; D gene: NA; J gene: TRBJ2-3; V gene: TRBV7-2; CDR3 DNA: TGTGCCAGCAGCTTAGTTACTACAGATACGCAGTATTTT; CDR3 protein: CASSLVTTDTQYF
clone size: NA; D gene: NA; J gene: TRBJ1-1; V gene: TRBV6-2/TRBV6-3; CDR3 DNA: TGTGCCAGCAGTTGCCTCACCAGGGGAAAGGAAAACACTGAAGCTTTCTTT; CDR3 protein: CASSCLTRGKENTEAFF
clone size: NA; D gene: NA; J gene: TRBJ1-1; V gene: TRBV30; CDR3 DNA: TGTGCCTGGACCCTCAGGGGTCCCCCCGGCACTGAAGCTTTCTTT; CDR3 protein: CAWTLRGPPGTEAFF
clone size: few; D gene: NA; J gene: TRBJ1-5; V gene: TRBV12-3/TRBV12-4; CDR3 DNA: TGTGCCAGCAGTTTGACAGATAGCAATCAGCCCCAGCATTTT; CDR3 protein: CASSLTDSNQPQHF
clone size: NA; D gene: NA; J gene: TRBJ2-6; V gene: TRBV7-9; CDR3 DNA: TGTGCCAGCAGATTACAGGCCGGTGGGGCCAACGTCCTGACTTTC; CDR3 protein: CASRLQAGGANVLTF
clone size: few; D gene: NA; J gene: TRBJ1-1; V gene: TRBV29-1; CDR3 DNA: TGCAGCGTTGACGGGGCGACGTCCAACACTGAAGCTTTCTTT; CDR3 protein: CSVDGATSNTEAFF
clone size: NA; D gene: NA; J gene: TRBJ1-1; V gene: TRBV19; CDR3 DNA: TGTGCCAGTAGTATGAGGGAAATGAACACTGAAGCTTTCTTT; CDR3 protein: CASSMREMNTEAFF
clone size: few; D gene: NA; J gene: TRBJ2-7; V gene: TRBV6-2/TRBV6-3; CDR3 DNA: TGTGCCAGCCTGGACAGATCTCGCAGCTCCTACGAGCAGTACTTC; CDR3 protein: CASLDRSRSSYEQYF
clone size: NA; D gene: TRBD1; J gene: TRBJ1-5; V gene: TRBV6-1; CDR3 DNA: TGTGCCAGCAGGGAAAGACAGGGTTCGAGGAATCAGCCCCAGCATTTT; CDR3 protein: CASRERQGSRNQPQHF
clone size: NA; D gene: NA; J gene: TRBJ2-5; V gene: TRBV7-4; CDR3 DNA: TGTGCCAGCAGCTTAGCCTCCAGGAGACAAGAGACCCAGTACTTC; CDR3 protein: CASSLASRRQETQYF
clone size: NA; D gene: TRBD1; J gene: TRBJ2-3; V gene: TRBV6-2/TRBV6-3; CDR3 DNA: TGTGCCAGCATCTCCGACAGGGCCGTTGGGGATACGCAGTATTTT; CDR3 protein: CASISDRAVGDTQYF
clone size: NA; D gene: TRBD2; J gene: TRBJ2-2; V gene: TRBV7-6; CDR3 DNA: TGTGCCAGCAGTGACCCCCTAAGGGAGGGCACCGGGGAGCTGTTTTTT; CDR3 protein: CASSDPLREGTGELFF
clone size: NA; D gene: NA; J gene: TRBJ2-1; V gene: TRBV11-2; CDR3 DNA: TGTGCCAGCAGCTGGACAGATCCGGAGCAGTTCTTC; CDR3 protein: CASSWTDPEQFF
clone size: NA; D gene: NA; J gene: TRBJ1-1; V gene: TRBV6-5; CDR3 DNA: TGTGCCAGCAGTTACGACAGAGGAGACACTGAAGCTTTCTTT; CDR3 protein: CASSYDRGDTEAFF
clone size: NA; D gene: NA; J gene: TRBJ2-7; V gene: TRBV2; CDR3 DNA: TGTGCCAGCAAGGTCCAGGGTATCCACGAGCAGTACTTC; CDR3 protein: CASKVQGIHEQYF